This T cell receptor (beta chain) was sequenced in a study of CD8 T cells in ankylosing spondylitis. General observations from the study: Matched ankylosing spondylitis synovial fluid reportedly showed significant enrichment of disease-linked clones. There were earlier reports of some motif variants in reactive arthritis synovial fluid and blood. What appeared characteristic of ankylosing spondylitis blood was a TCR beta motif of several highly homologous variants.

TCRdb used MiXCR to reprocess the 5' RACE reads, holding one entry per CDR3 protein. The table records hundreds of thousands of distinct CDR3 sequences, around 19% of them present only once. Of note for this clonotype: The target antigen is unknown.

The CDR3 is 12 amino acids. Germline CDR1 is DFQATT and CDR2 is SNEGSKA (reference sequence). Trimming took off 1 base at V and 5 bases at J, with 8 bases between the two ends. The sequenced sample consisted of blood, either unsorted or a sorted T cell fraction (not recorded which). The receptor comes from a male donor with ankylosing spondylitis or in good health (not recorded which). This chain connects TRBV20-1 to TRBJ2-5; unclear D gene. The CDR3 spells CSARVPGETQYF. The CDR3 coding sequence is TGCAGTGCTAGAGTTCCCGGGGAGACCCAGTACTTC.